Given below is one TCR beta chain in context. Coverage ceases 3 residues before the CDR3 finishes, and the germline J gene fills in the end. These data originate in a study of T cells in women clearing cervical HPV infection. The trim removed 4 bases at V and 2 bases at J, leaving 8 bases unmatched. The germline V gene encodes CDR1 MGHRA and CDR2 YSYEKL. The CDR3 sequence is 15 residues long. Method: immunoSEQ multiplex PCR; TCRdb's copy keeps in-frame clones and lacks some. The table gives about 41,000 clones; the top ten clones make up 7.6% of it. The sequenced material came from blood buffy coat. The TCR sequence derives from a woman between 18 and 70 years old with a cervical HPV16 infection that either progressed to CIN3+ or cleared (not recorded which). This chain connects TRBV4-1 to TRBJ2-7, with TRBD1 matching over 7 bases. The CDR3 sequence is CASSPVTGKTYEQYF. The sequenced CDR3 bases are TGCGCCAGCAGCCCAGTGACAGGGAAAACCTACGAG.